A single sample gave rise to the 32 T cell receptor beta chains below, sequenced in a study of T cell repertoires in cytomegalovirus infection. One entry per CDR3 protein results from TCRdb running MiXCR on the reads. Altogether 90,000 to 110,000 distinct CDR3 sequences are present, around 31% being singletons, with the ten largest covering about 81%. These receptors' targets are unknown. This specimen was CD8+ T cells from cultured PBMCs, taken from culture after CMV antigen stimulation. All receptors come from a human donor in good health (CMV status not recorded). Some clones in this sample may be carry-over from other donors' samples.

A few counts support this clonotype. The rearrangement joins TRBV2 to TRBJ1-5, with D unresolved. V lost 6 bases to trimming and J lost 0 bases, with 9 bases between them. This CDR3 spans 14 amino acids. Germline values: CDR1 SNHLY, CDR2 FYNNEI. This CDR3 is CASRGINSNQPQHF. The CDR3 DNA reads as TGTGCCAGCAGGGGGATAAATAGCAATCAGCCCCAGCATTTT.

J is TRBJ2-7 and V is TRBV7-2; TRBD1 might be the D (6 bases). Germline CDR1 SGHTA, CDR2 FQGNSA. CDR3 length: 15 residues. V lost 4 bases and J lost 6, with 19 bases in between. The CDR3: CASSSVTGFQIEQYF. CDR3 bases: TGTGCCAGCAGCTCAGTTACAGGGTTTCAAATCGAGCAGTACTTC.

This clonotype was picked up many times. V is TRBV4-2 and J is TRBJ2-1, with TRBD2 matching over 12 bases. CDR3 length: 16 amino acids. Germline V gene lookup returns CDR1 LGHNA and CDR2 YNFKEQ. Trimming took 0 bases from V and 7 from J; bases not matched to a gene: 4. The CDR3 nucleotides are TGTGCCAGCAGCCAAGAACTACTAGCGGGGGGAAATGAGCAGTTCTTC. Translated, it gives CASSQELLAGGNEQFF.

This clonotype has more than one count but fewer than ten. This chain uses TRBV6-6 with TRBJ2-5; D unresolved. From germline, CDR1 is MNHNY and CDR2 SVGAGI (reference sequence). V gave up 0 bases and J gave up 0 bases, with 8 bases separating them. The CDR3 length is 15 residues. The CDR3, as DNA: TGTGCCAGCAGTTACTCGAGAGCAAACCAAGAGACCCAGTACTTC. Protein: CASSYSRANQETQYF.

This rearrangement joins TRBV5-6 to TRBJ1-6; 7 nucleotides match TRBD1. V shed 4 bases, J shed 14 bases, and the junction held 6 bases outside the gene matches. The CDR3 is 12 residues long. CDR1 and CDR2 from the germline V gene are SGHDT and YYEEEE. In nucleotides, the CDR3 is TGTGCCAGCAGCCTGACAGGGACCACCCTCCACTTT. Amino acid sequence: CASSLTGTTLHF.

This clonotype turned up a few times. V gene TRBV29-1 combines with J gene TRBJ1-1; 7 nucleotides agree with TRBD1. The V segment lost 6 bases and the J segment 1 base; nucleotides outside the gene matches: 5. This CDR3 spans 13 amino acids. Germline V lookup: CDR1 SQVTM, CDR2 ANQGSEA. Here the CDR3 DNA reads TGCAGCGTCCTGACAGGGAGGAACACTGAAGCTTTCTTT. It yields the protein CSVLTGRNTEAFF.

Only a few counts were recorded for this clonotype. The rearrangement links TRBV27 to TRBJ2-7; TRBD2 might be the D (5 bases). Germline V lookup: CDR1 MNHEY, CDR2 SMNVEV (reference sequence). The CDR3 totals 13 residues. V lost 6 bases, J lost 3 bases, and 12 bases lay in between. The CDR3 reads CASRRGLIYEQYF. The CDR3 nucleotides read TGTGCCAGCAGGCGAGGACTGATCTACGAGCAGTACTTC.

This clonotype has at least ten counts. V and J are TRBV7-2 and TRBJ2-5, with D uncertain. Germline values: CDR1 SGHTA, CDR2 FQGNSA. CDR3 length: 14 amino acids. Trimming removed 5 bases at V and 6 bases at J, with 16 bases between. CDR3 in DNA: TGTGCCAGCAGCCCAGACGGCAGTGGGAAGACCCAGTACTTC. This translates into CASSPDGSGKTQYF.

The chain couples TRBV5-4 to TRBJ2-3, with TRBD2 matching over 7 bases. The CDR3 covers 14 residues. Germline-derived CDR1 and CDR2 are SGHNT and YYREEE (reference sequence). With 3 bases clipped from V and 5 bases from J, the junction kept 6 bases outside the gene matches. CDR3 bases: TGTGCCAGCAGCTACAGCGGGGAGGGAGATACGCAGTATTTT. This sequence encodes CASSYSGEGDTQYF. Filled out from reference TRBV5-4 and TRBJ2-3, the complete variable domain reads ETGVTQSPTHLIKTRGQQVTLRCSSQSGHNTVSWYQQALGQGPQFIFQYYREEENGRGNFPPRFSGLQFPNYSSELNVNALELDDSALYLCASSYSGEGDTQYFGPGTRLTVL.

In this sample, this clonotype turned up a few times. V and J are TRBV6-6 and TRBJ1-2, with 7 bases aligning to TRBD1. V lost 4 bases and J lost 5; bases outside the gene matches: 7. Germline V gives CDR1 MNHNY, CDR2 SVGAGI (reference sequence). CDR3 length equals 14 residues. CDR3 sequence reads: CASSSQTGQYGYTF. The CDR3 nucleotides read TGTGCCAGCAGTTCCCAGACAGGGCAATATGGCTACACCTTC.

V and J are TRBV7-9 and TRBJ2-2; the match to TRBD1 covers 9 bases. Trimming at V came to 4 bases and at J to 3 bases, leaving 9 bases not matched to a gene. The CDR3 is made up of 17 amino acids. Germline V gives CDR1 SEHNR, CDR2 FQNEAQ (reference sequence). The CDR3 nucleotides are TGTGCCAGCAGCTCCGGACCCGGGACAGGGCACACCGGGGAGCTGTTTTTT. It specifies CASSSGPGTGHTGELFF.

This rearrangement joins TRBV7-8 to TRBJ2-2; 8 bases are shared with TRBD2. The CDR3 has 14 residues. Germline lookup yields CDR1 SGHVS and CDR2 FQNEAQ. V gave up 3 bases and J gave up 5 bases; unmatched junction bases: 2. The chain's CDR3 is CASSFGGATGELFF. The CDR3, as DNA: TGTGCCAGCAGCTTCGGGGGGGCGACCGGGGAGCTGTTTTTT. Drawing the rest from reference TRBV7-8 and TRBJ2-2, the complete variable domain is GAGVSQSPRYKVAKRGQDVALRCDPISGHVSLFWYQQALGQGPEFLTYFQNEAQLDKSGLPSDRFFAERPEGSVSTLKIQRTQQEDSAVYLCASSFGGATGELFFGEGSRLTVL.

This clonotype was counted only a few times. The chain is built from TRBV7-6 and TRBJ1-6; D is unresolved. This CDR3 comprises 15 residues. V lost 2 bases to trimming and J lost 0 bases, with 5 bases between them. From germline, CDR1 is SGHVS and CDR2 FNYEAQ. The CDR3 protein is CASSLTISYNSPLHF. DNA of the CDR3: TGTGCCAGCAGCTTAACAATCTCCTATAATTCACCCCTCCACTTT.

The V call is TRBV25-1, the J call TRBJ1-4; a possible D gene is TRBD1 (6 bases). The germline V gene encodes CDR1 MGHDK and CDR2 SYGVNS. Trimming cost V 1 base and J 7 bases, with 13 bases left between them. The CDR3 sequence is 15 residues long. The CDR3 nucleotides read TGTGCCAGCAGTGAATGGAGGGCAGGGGCTGAAAAACTGTTTTTT. It encodes CASSEWRAGAEKLFF.

The rearrangement uses TRBV4-1 and TRBJ2-1; possible D gene TRBD2, 6 bases. Germline lookup yields CDR1 MGHRA and CDR2 YSYEKL. V was trimmed by 4 bases and J by 0 bases, leaving 19 bases between them. CDR3 length: 18 amino acids. The CDR3 DNA is TGCGCCAGCAGCCCCTCAGTGGGGGGAATCAGCTCCTACAATGAGCAGTTCTTC. It codes for CASSPSVGGISSYNEQFF.

A few counts support this clonotype. The chain recombines TRBV4-1 with TRBJ2-7; no firm D call. The CDR3 extends over 13 amino acids. The germline V gene has CDR1 MGHRA and CDR2 YSYEKL. V lost 4 bases and J 3 bases, leaving 10 bases between the germline ends. Here the CDR3 reads CASSRSPNYEQYF. CDR3 bases: TGCGCCAGCAGCCGCTCCCCGAACTACGAGCAGTACTTC.

In its sample, this clonotype was seen many times. V is TRBV7-6 and J is TRBJ2-1; 16 nucleotides match TRBD2. With V trimmed by 5 bases and J by 2 bases, 3 bases remained unmatched. Germline assignment: CDR1 SGHVS and CDR2 FNYEAQ. The CDR3 totals 17 residues. CDR3 sequence: CASSDGTSGGAYNEQFF. The CDR3, as DNA: TGTGCCAGCAGCGACGGGACTAGCGGGGGGGCCTACAATGAGCAGTTCTTC.

In this sample, this clonotype turned up a few times. V usage is TRBV12-3 or TRBV12-4 and J usage is TRBJ1-5; the match to TRBD1 covers 7 bases. This CDR3 has 15 residues. Trimming at V came to 3 bases and at J to 5 bases, leaving 7 bases not matched to a gene. The CDR3 loop reads CASSLFRGRYQPQHF. In DNA, the CDR3 is TGTGCCAGCAGTTTGTTTAGGGGGCGGTATCAGCCCCAGCATTTT.

This clonotype appeared a few times. This rearrangement joins TRBV6-2 or TRBV6-3 to TRBJ2-7, with 9 bases that match TRBD1. J gave up 5 bases and V 4 bases, and 3 bases lay outside the gene matches. The CDR3 extends over 13 amino acids. Per germline, CDR1 MNHEY and CDR2 SVGEGT. In nucleotides, the CDR3 is TGTGCCAGCAGTTTCCGGGACAGGGACGAGCAGTACTTC. It is translated as CASSFRDRDEQYF.

This clonotype was recorded a few times. The chain uses TRBV12-3 or TRBV12-4 and TRBJ2-3; D may match TRBD1 or TRBD2 (5 bases each). The V end was cut by 2 bases, the J end by 6 bases, with 15 bases between. The CDR3 totals 15 residues. This chain's CDR3 is CASSLRPWGTDTQYF. Here the CDR3 DNA reads TGTGCCAGCAGTTTACGACCCTGGGGGACCGATACGCAGTATTTT.

The CDR3 here is CSARLINQPQHF. The CDR3 coding sequence is TGCAGTGCTAGACTAATCAATCAGCCCCAGCATTTT. The V call is TRBV20-1, the J call TRBJ1-5; the D is unclear. With 2 bases removed from V and 3 bases from J, the gap between germline ends came to 5 bases. In germline, CDR1 is DFQATT, CDR2 SNEGSKA (reference sequence). CDR3 length equals 12 residues.

This clonotype was seen many times. This chain connects TRBV12-3 or TRBV12-4 to TRBJ2-3; D tentatively fits TRBD1 or TRBD2 (5 bases each). This CDR3 contains 16 residues. The V end lost 2 bases, the J end lost 4 bases, and 16 bases lay between the germline ends. This CDR3 reads CASSLTSLGVPDTQYF. CDR3 DNA sequence: TGTGCCAGCAGTTTAACGTCATTGGGGGTTCCAGATACGCAGTATTTT.

The chain links TRBV28 to TRBJ1-1; D not certain. Trimming removed 3 bases at V and 3 bases at J, with 2 bases between. This CDR3 contains 11 residues. CDR1 MDHEN and CDR2 SYDVKM come from the germline V gene. The CDR3 spells CASSFYTEAFF. The CDR3 nucleotides read TGTGCCAGCAGTTTCTACACTGAAGCTTTCTTT.

The V and J genes are TRBV10-3 and TRBJ1-5; D is undetermined. The germline V and J ends were trimmed by 4 bases and 2 bases, with 6 bases remaining between them. The germline CDR1 and CDR2 sequences are ENHRY and SYGVKD. This CDR3 is 13 amino acids long. The CDR3 is CAISGRRNQPQHF. CDR3 in DNA: TGTGCCATCAGTGGGCGCCGCAATCAGCCCCAGCATTTT.

V and J are TRBV7-6 and TRBJ1-1; 9 positions agree with TRBD1. The germline gives CDR1 SGHVS, CDR2 FNYEAQ. The CDR3 length is 15 residues. The V segment lost 2 bases and the J segment 7 bases; nucleotides outside the gene matches: 8. The CDR3 DNA follows: TGTGCCAGCAGCTTACAACAGGGGGCACGTGATGAAGCTTTCTTT. It specifies CASSLQQGARDEAFF.

The CDR3 spells CASSILTEAFF. The CDR3 DNA is TGTGCCAGTAGTATACTCACTGAAGCTTTCTTT. The chain recombines TRBV19 with TRBJ1-1; D remains unclear. CDR1 is LNHDA and CDR2 is SQIVND in the germline V gene (reference sequence). The germline V and J ends were trimmed by 2 bases and 4 bases, with 2 bases remaining between them. The CDR3 is made up of 11 amino acids. Complete variable domain (other parts from reference TRBV19 and TRBJ1-1): DGGITQSPKYLFRKEGQNVTLSCEQNLNHDAMYWYRQDPGQGLRLIYYSQIVNDFQKGDIAEGYSVSREKKESFPLTVTSAQKNPTAFYLCASSILTEAFFGQGTRLTVV.

This clonotype was counted a few times. This chain uses TRBV23-1 with TRBJ1-2; tentatively, D is TRBD1 (6 bases). TRBV23-1 is sorted into the ORF group, with uncertain function. Trimming pared 4 bases from V and 1 base from J, leaving 13 bases between. The CDR3 is 15 residues long. CDR3 DNA: TGCGCCAGCAGTCCCCGGGGGCGCCTTAACTATGGCTACACCTTC. Its translation is CASSPRGRLNYGYTF.

This clonotype has just a few counts. This chain connects TRBV7-9 to TRBJ2-1; D is ambiguous. The CDR3 sequence is 12 residues long. V gave up 3 bases and J gave up 7 bases, with 7 bases separating them. Germline V CDR1 and CDR2: SEHNR, FQNEAQ (reference sequence). DNA for the CDR3: TGTGCCAGCAGCTTCGACCCAAATGAGCAGTTCTTC. Encoded protein: CASSFDPNEQFF. The full variable domain, rest sourced from reference TRBV7-9 and TRBJ2-1, is DTGVSQNPRHKITKRGQNVTFRCDPISEHNRLYWYRQTLGQGPEFLTYFQNEAQLEKSRLLSDRFSAERPKGSFSTLEIQRTEQGDSAMYLCASSFDPNEQFFGPGTRLTVL.

This clonotype was picked up a small number of times. The CDR3 DNA reads TGTGCCAGCAGTGAAGAAGTCGCGAGCTCCTATAATTCACCCCTCCACTTT. Amino acid sequence: CASSEEVASSYNSPLHF. This rearrangement joins TRBV2 to TRBJ1-6, with no clear D. CDR3 length: 17 residues. The ends were cut back, 1 base at V and 0 bases at J, with 10 bases in the middle. The germline gives CDR1 SNHLY, CDR2 FYNNEI.

The CDR3 loop is CASSFRGSGSYNEQFF. DNA for the CDR3: TGTGCCAGCAGTTTCCGGGGGTCGGGTTCCTACAATGAGCAGTTCTTC. V and J are TRBV12-3 or TRBV12-4 and TRBJ2-1; D may be TRBD2 (6 bases). The length of the CDR3 is 16 residues. Trimming cost V 3 bases and J 1 base, with 13 bases left between them.

The V and J genes are TRBV6-1 and TRBJ1-2; D remains ambiguous. This CDR3 is built from 14 residues. Between the trimmed V and J ends, which lost 0 bases and 3 bases, there was a span of 8 bases. Germline loops: CDR1 MNHNS, CDR2 SASEGT. The CDR3 loop reads CASSEASDYYGYTF. Written as DNA, the CDR3 is TGTGCCAGCAGTGAAGCGTCAGACTACTATGGCTACACCTTC.

This clonotype has just a few counts. The gene calls are TRBV12-3 or TRBV12-4 and TRBJ2-5, with D unclear. This CDR3 has 13 amino acids. Trimming removed 6 bases from V and 2 bases from J, with 10 bases in between. The CDR3 DNA is TGTGCCAGCAGCCCATCCCCTCAAGAGACCCAGTACTTC. Translation gives CASSPSPQETQYF.